This T cell receptor beta chain was obtained from a study of beta chain features in type 1 diabetes. Study findings and constraints: Healthy donors had naive, central memory and Treg TCRB repertoires that appeared less similar than those seen among patients. Cells with high TCR expression could be over-represented when cDNA is sequenced. Among type 1 diabetes patients, VDJ junctions had fewer insertions and more deletions. Any HLA-type effect on TCRB rearrangement remained unresolved here.

Note on this clone: Its antigen remains unidentified.

This CDR3 has 15 residues. The V and J ends lost 0 bases and 2 bases respectively, with 12 bases between them. Germline CDR1 and CDR2: SGHRS and YFSETQ. The whole isolated RNA underwent reverse transcription, so sequencing captured expressed TCRB transcripts. TCRdb's copy holds only in-frame clones and misses some; the assay was immunoSEQ multiplex PCR. This table has 60,000 to 75,000 clones, roughly 60% appearing once. The sample taken for sequencing was Tregs from blood. This clonotype was obtained from a woman between 18 and 29 years old in good health. The rearrangement links TRBV5-1 to TRBJ2-7; D call uncertain. The CDR3 sequence: CASSLAPAGTYEQYF. In DNA, the CDR3 is TGCGCCAGCAGCTTGGCCCCGGCAGGTACCTACGAGCAGTACTTC.